One and the same sample provided the 9 T cell receptor beta chains below, sequenced in a study of T cells after yellow fever vaccination (dated by TCRdb to between 2018 and 2021). Preparation of the library involved 5' RACE. This sample was sequenced with an Illumina HiSeq 2500. Using fastp trimming at Q25 and MiXCR clonotype assembly, TCRdb reanalyzed the public sequencing data and kept in-frame beta chains. When rows share a CDR3 protein, they turn into one entry using the most common DNA and genes. This sample comprises roughly 32,000 distinct CDR3 sequences, 3.5% to 5% of them detected only once. Approximately 46% of the sample is taken by the ten largest. According to the study, the label for this sample's treatment or condition signals: live attenuated yellow fever vaccine strain. The source material was CD8+ T cells sorted from PBMCs, sampled 5 days after the yellow fever booster vaccination. Receptor source: a young man who received the YFV17D yellow fever vaccine.

This chain joins TRBV5-4 and TRBJ2-5; D possibly matches TRBD1 or TRBD2 (6 bases each). CDR3 length: 17 amino acids. Trimming pared 7 bases from V and 4 bases from J, leaving 26 bases between. CDR1 and CDR2 (germline): SGHNT, YYREEE (reference sequence). The CDR3 region has the DNA TGTGCCAGCTCCGATAGGGGGGACTCGGACCCTCGAGAGACCCAGTACTTC. Its protein is CASSDRGDSDPRETQYF.

In its sample, this clonotype was seen many times. The chain carries TRBV20-1 and TRBJ2-5; D is uncertain. CDR1 is DFQATT, CDR2 SNEGSKA, per germline (reference sequence). The CDR3 spans 13 residues. Deletions cut 7 bases from V and 3 bases from J, with 15 bases between. The CDR3 region has the DNA TGCAGTGATGCGGACGGAATAAAAGAGACCCAGTACTTC. This sequence encodes CSDADGIKETQYF.

This clonotype was seen at least ten times. This chain uses TRBV11-3 with TRBJ2-7; maybe TRBD1 (10 bases). This CDR3 spans 20 amino acids. CDR1 is SGHNT and CDR2 is YENEEA in the germline V gene. V was trimmed by 1 base and J by 3 bases, leaving 28 bases between them. The CDR3, as DNA: TGTGCCAGCAGCTTAGTCCCAGGGACAGGGGCGAGCGGGAGGCTCTACGAGCAGTACTTC. Translating gives CASSLVPGTGASGRLYEQYF.

Ten or more counts support this clonotype. CDR3 DNA sequence: TGTGCCACCTCTCCGGCCGGGGGACAGAGTAATCAGCCCCAGCATTTT. As protein: CATSPAGGQSNQPQHF. This sequence joins TRBV25-1 and TRBJ1-5; TRBD1 matches 7 bases. Germline V gene sequence: CDR1 MGHDK, CDR2 SYGVNS. V dropped 10 bases and J dropped 4; count of bases not matched to a gene: 16. The CDR3 has 16 residues.

This clonotype was detected many times. The J gene is TRBJ2-3, the V gene TRBV11-2; D might be TRBD2 (7 bases). The CDR3 consists of 16 residues. Trimming left V 6 bases short and J 0 bases short, with 16 bases between. The germline V gene has CDR1 SGHAT and CDR2 FQNNGV. Here the CDR3 DNA reads TGTGCCAGCAGTAAATCTCGGGGGGCCAGCACAGATACGCAGTATTTT. Its translation is CASSKSRGASTDTQYF.

This clonotype was seen many times. The chain combines TRBV5-6 with TRBJ2-1, with D possibly being TRBD2 (6 bases). The CDR3 runs 16 residues. V was pared by 5 bases and J by 3 bases, with 18 bases between. Germline V CDR1 and CDR2: SGHDT, YYEEEE. The CDR3 spells CASSPMSGPNYNEQFF. The CDR3 bases are TGTGCCAGCAGTCCCATGAGCGGGCCGAACTACAATGAGCAGTTCTTC. Full variable domain (outside the CDR3, taken from reference TRBV5-6 and TRBJ2-1): DAGVTQSPTHLIKTRGQQVTLRCSPKSGHDTVSWYQQALGQGPQFIFQYYEEEERQRGNFPDRFSGHQFPNYSSELNVNALLLGDSALYLCASSPMSGPNYNEQFFGPGTRLTVL.

This clonotype occurred many times. The V gene is TRBV7-8, the J gene TRBJ2-7; 7 nucleotides agree with TRBD1. The germline CDR1 and CDR2 sequences are SGHVS and FQNEAQ. The CDR3 contains 15 residues. The V segment lost 1 base and the J segment 2 bases; nucleotides outside the gene matches: 5. CDR3 loop: CASSLEIGGTYEQYF. The CDR3, as DNA: TGTGCCAGCAGCTTAGAGATAGGGGGCACCTACGAGCAGTACTTC.

This clonotype was observed many times. The V gene is TRBV6-1, the J gene TRBJ2-7; no definite D call. This CDR3 is 13 amino acids long. Germline CDR1 and CDR2: MNHNS and SASEGT. The V end was cut by 6 bases, the J end by 3 bases, with 12 bases between. The CDR3 DNA reads as TGTGCCAGCAGCCCGGACGAGAGCTACGAGCAGTACTTC. Its translation: CASSPDESYEQYF.

Of note for this clonotype: A clone one base away is much larger, so this may be a read error. The rearrangement joins TRBV5-5 to TRBJ2-2; D might be TRBD1 or TRBD2, each matching 5 bases. CDR1 is SGHKS, CDR2 YYEKEE, per germline (reference sequence). The CDR3 covers 13 residues. CDR3 in DNA: TGTACCAGTACGGGACCGGGCACCGGGGAGCTGTTTTTT. Translated: CTSTGPGTGELFF.